The 7 T cell receptor beta chains listed next were all sequenced from one sample in a study of shared clonotypes between healthy human individuals (TCRdb year 2020). The method behind the library was the immunoSEQ multiplex PCR assay. The source is immuneACCESS, and TCRdb retained only in-frame sequences with V and J called. Part of the clones is not carried over; for the studies checked, unresolved V genes explain less than half of this, and the remainder is unexplained. Counted in this sample were around 1.9 million clones; 93% of them appeared once. Clones ranked in the top ten supply around 1.7% of the sample. For the CD8 naive samples, CD45RO-negative cells were positively selected for CCR7, yielding a CD45RA+CCR7+ population from which TemRA cells were excluded. Source material: naive CD8+ T cells from PBMCs. The sample's cell subset or site, from its label and the paper: CD45RA+CCR7+. The receptors were sampled from a young man in good health. Some clones in this sample may be carry-over from other donors' samples.

This clone came up a few times. This specimen includes other DNA sequences encoding the same CDR3. The chain recombines TRBV5-4 with TRBJ2-7; D is unresolved. Germline CDR1 and CDR2: SGHNT and YYREEE (reference sequence). Deletions cut 0 bases from V and 5 bases from J, with 3 bases between. This CDR3 has 11 residues. The CDR3 protein is CASSLAHEQYF. Written as DNA, the CDR3 is TGTGCCAGCAGCTTGGCCCACGAGCAGTACTTC.

This rearrangement joins TRBV7-3 to TRBJ2-3, with D tentatively TRBD1 (6 bases). Germline V gives CDR1 SGHTA, CDR2 FQGTGA. V was clipped by 5 bases and J by 0 bases, with 12 bases between them. The CDR3 consists of 15 residues. CDR3 bases: TGTGCCAGCAGCCAGGGGTGGGGAAGCACAGATACGCAGTATTTT. Encoded protein: CASSQGWGSTDTQYF. The whole variable domain, filled in from reference TRBV7-3 and TRBJ2-3, reads GAGVSQTPSNKVTEKGKYVELRCDPISGHTALYWYRQSLGQGPEFLIYFQGTGAADDSGLPNDRFFAVRPEGSVSTLKIQRTERGDSAVYLCASSQGWGSTDTQYFGPGTRLTVL.

This chain joins TRBV5-5 and TRBJ2-7; D gene uncertain. The germline V and J ends were trimmed by 0 bases and 2 bases, with 12 bases remaining between them. Per the germline V gene, CDR1 is SGHKS and CDR2 is YYEKEE (reference sequence). CDR3 length equals 15 residues. CDR3 in amino acids: CASSLGLEIPYEQYF. Written as DNA, the CDR3 is TGTGCCAGCAGCTTGGGGTTGGAAATCCCCTACGAGCAGTACTTC.

The chain combines TRBV7-2 with TRBJ1-1, with a weak D call TRBD1 (5 bases). V lost 1 base and J lost 1, with 16 bases in between. The CDR3 totals 17 residues. Germline loops: CDR1 SGHTA, CDR2 FQGNSA. The CDR3 is CASSLGGAGAWNTEAFF. The CDR3 DNA reads TGTGCCAGCAGCTTAGGCGGGGCCGGGGCATGGAACACTGAAGCTTTCTTT.

The chain recombines TRBV9 with TRBJ2-7; 12 bases align to TRBD2. This CDR3 has 14 amino acids. V gave up 4 bases and J gave up 4 bases; unmatched junction bases: 3. CDR1 and CDR2 from the germline V gene are SGDLS and YYNGEE. This CDR3 reads CASSLTSGGYEQYF. The CDR3 region has the DNA TGTGCCAGCAGCCTGACTAGCGGGGGATACGAGCAGTACTTC.

This chain connects TRBV11-2 to TRBJ2-7, with D maybe TRBD2 (5 bases). The V gene lost 5 bases and the J gene lost 3 bases, with 14 bases spanning the gap. The V gene's germline CDR1 is SGHAT and CDR2 FQNNGV. The CDR3 loop spans 14 amino acids. The CDR3 sequence is CASSHPNEGYEQYF. The DNA of the CDR3 is TGTGCCAGCAGCCACCCGAACGAGGGCTACGAGCAGTACTTC.

Remarks on this clone: It is likely a read error, because the conserved phenylalanine at the end of the CDR3 is missing. The chain is built from TRBV4-1 and TRBJ1-1; D remains unclear. Trimming removed 2 bases from V and 4 bases from J, with 8 bases in between. This CDR3 spans 13 amino acids. Germline V CDR1 and CDR2: MGHRA, YSYEKL. CDR3: CASSQWFFTEAFL. CDR3 nucleotide sequence: TGCGCCAGCAGCCAATGGTTCTTCACTGAAGCTTTCCTT.